This T cell receptor beta chain came from a study of blood T cell repertoires in COVID-19. Study-level background: The United States, Italy and Spain supplied acute and convalescent COVID-19 samples. Sources were T cells, B-cell-depleted T cells, or PBMCs; the material itself was cDNA or gDNA.

This clone was counted a single time. Per the study methods: Estimation of nucleated cell counts was performed using reference gene primer amplification. TCRdb's copy holds only in-frame clones and misses some; the assay was immunoSEQ multiplex PCR. The V and J calls and clone size are taken from that table; D and trimming were inferred from the DNA. The profile covers roughly 70,000 clones, with around 90% appearing a single time and 8% to 10% taken by the ten largest. Sequencing input: peripheral blood. This TCR derives from a human donor in a cohort sampled during active COVID-19.

CDR3 coding DNA: TGTGCCAGTACAGGGTTTTCTGGAAACACCATATATTTT. Translation gives CASTGFSGNTIYF. The chain couples TRBV19 to TRBJ1-3, with D perhaps matching TRBD1 (5 bases). Deletions cut 7 bases from V and 1 base from J, with 8 bases between. Germline CDR1 reads LNHDA; CDR2 reads SQIVND (reference sequence). CDR3 length: 13 residues. Full variable domain (rest looked up from reference TRBV19 and TRBJ1-3): DGGITQSPKYLFRKEGQNVTLSCEQNLNHDAMYWYRQDPGQGLRLIYYSQIVNDFQKGDIAEGYSVSREKKESFPLTVTSAQKNPTAFYLCASTGFSGNTIYFGEGSWLTVV.